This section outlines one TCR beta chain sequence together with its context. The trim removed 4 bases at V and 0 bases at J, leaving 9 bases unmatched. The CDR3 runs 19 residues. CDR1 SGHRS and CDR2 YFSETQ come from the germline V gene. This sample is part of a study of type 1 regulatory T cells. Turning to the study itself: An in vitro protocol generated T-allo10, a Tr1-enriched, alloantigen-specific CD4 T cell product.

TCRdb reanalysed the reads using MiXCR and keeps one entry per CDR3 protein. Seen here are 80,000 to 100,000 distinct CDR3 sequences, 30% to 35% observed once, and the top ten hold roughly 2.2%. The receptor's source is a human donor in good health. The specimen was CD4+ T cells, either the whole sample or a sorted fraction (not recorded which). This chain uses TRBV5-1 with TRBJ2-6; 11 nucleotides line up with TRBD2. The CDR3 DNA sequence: TGCGCCAGCAGCGCCTGGGCCACTAGCGGGGGCTCTGGGGCCAACGTCCTGACTTTC. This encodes CASSAWATSGGSGANVLTF.